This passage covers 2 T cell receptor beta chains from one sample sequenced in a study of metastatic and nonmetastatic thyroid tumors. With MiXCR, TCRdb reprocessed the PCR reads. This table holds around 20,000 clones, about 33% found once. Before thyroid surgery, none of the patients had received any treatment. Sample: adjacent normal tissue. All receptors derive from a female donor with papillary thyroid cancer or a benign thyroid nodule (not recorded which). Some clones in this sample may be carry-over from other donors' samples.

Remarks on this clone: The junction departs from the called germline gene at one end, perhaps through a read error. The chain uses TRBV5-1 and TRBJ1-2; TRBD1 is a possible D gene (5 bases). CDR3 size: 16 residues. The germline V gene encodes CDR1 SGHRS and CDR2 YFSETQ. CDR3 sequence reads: CASSQVRGINDYCYTF. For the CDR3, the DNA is TGCGCCAGCAGCCAGGTTCGGGGCATAAACGACTATTGCTACACCTTC.

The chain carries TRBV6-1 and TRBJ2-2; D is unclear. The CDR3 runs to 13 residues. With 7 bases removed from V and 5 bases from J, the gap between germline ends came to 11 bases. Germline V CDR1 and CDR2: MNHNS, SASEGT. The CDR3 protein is CASNKIETGELFF. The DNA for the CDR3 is TGTGCCAGCAACAAAATTGAGACCGGGGAGCTGTTTTTT.